A selection of T cell receptor beta chains follows, all from one sample in a study of T cell changes during pregnancy in multiple sclerosis. Only in-frame clones appear in the TCRdb table, and some are missing; sequencing was by immunoSEQ multiplex PCR. Altogether roughly 40,000 clones are present, about nine tenths being singletons, with the ten largest covering approximately 0.41%. Sequencing used CD4+ T cells from peripheral blood mononuclear cells, obtained in the third trimester of pregnancy. These receptors all come from a female donor with multiple sclerosis, enrolled in a pregnancy study. Each CDR3 is given with its conserved first and last residue. A D gene is named only where the DNA matches it firmly. Some rows have no size entry. The others give once, few or many, or a class for an expanded clone.

clone_size | j_call | v_call | d_call | cdr3_aa | cdr3_nt
once | TRBJ1-5 | TRBV6-1 | - | CASSQGGNQPQHF | TGTGCCAGCTCTCAGGGTGGAAATCAGCCCCAGCATTTT
- | TRBJ1-1 | TRBV14 | TRBD1 | CASSQDGPGQGNVGRSTEAFF | TGTGCCAGCAGCCAAGATGGTCCGGGACAGGGGAACGTCGGGAGAAGCACTGAAGCTTTCTTT
- | TRBJ2-2 | TRBV6-5 | - | CASSLAGTPNTGELFF | TGTGCCAGCAGTTTAGCCGGGACACCGAACACCGGGGAGCTGTTTTTT
once | TRBJ2-7 | TRBV11-2 | - | CASSLEIHVYEQYF | TGTGCCAGCAGCTTAGAGATACACGTCTACGAGCAGTACTTC
- | TRBJ2-1 | TRBV5-1 | TRBD2 | CASSLGTSGSIDNEQFF | TGCGCCAGCAGCTTGGGGACTAGCGGGAGTATCGACAATGAGCAGTTCTTC
- | TRBJ2-5 | TRBV7-9 | TRBD2 | CASSLDPSGRQETQYF | TGTGCCAGCAGCTTAGATCCTAGCGGGAGACAAGAGACCCAGTACTTC
once | TRBJ2-7 | TRBV9 | TRBD2 | CASSVSVPGLAGARYEQYF | TGTGCCAGCAGCGTATCCGTCCCGGGACTAGCGGGAGCGAGGTACGAGCAGTACTTC
- | TRBJ2-7 | TRBV19 | TRBD2 | CASKGTSGTGEQYF | TGTGCCAGTAAGGGGACTAGCGGGACAGGCGAGCAGTACTTC
- | TRBJ2-6 | TRBV19 | TRBD2 | CASTSSGRSGANVLTF | TGTGCCAGTACCTCTAGCGGGAGATCTGGGGCCAACGTCCTGACTTTC
- | TRBJ2-2 | TRBV28 | - | CASLERSLTGELFF | TGTGCCAGCTTAGAACGAAGTCTAACCGGGGAGCTGTTTTTT
- | TRBJ1-1 | TRBV21-1 | - | CASSKAAGPGQASQRTEAFF | TGTGCCAGCAGCAAAGCGGCGGGGCCCGGGCAAGCTTCACAGAGGACTGAAGCTTTCTTT
- | TRBJ2-1 | TRBV4-1 | - | CASSRGGLAVLGNEQFF | TGCGCCAGCAGCCGGGGGGGGCTAGCGGTTTTGGGGAATGAGCAGTTCTTC
- | TRBJ2-1 | TRBV4-2 | TRBD2 | CASSRGIAGGLNEQFF | TGTGCCAGCAGCCGAGGCATAGCGGGAGGGCTTAATGAGCAGTTCTTC
- | TRBJ2-7 | TRBV11-2 | - | CASSKSERGPNEQYF | TGTGCCAGCAGCAAAAGTGAACGGGGTCCAAACGAGCAGTACTTC
- | TRBJ2-2 | TRBV19 | - | CASSIHSLTGELFF | TGTGCCAGTAGTATTCACAGCCTCACCGGGGAGCTGTTTTTT
- | TRBJ2-2 | TRBV29-1 | - | CSVDRGNTGELFF | TGCAGCGTTGATAGGGGGAACACCGGGGAGCTGTTTTTT
- | TRBJ2-3 | TRBV9 | TRBD2 | CASSVGGGSVGDTQYF | TGTGCCAGCAGCGTAGGGGGCGGGAGTGTTGGCGATACGCAGTATTTT
- | TRBJ1-2 | TRBV7-5 | - | CVRSPRLDYGYTF | TGTGTCAGAAGCCCTCGTTTAGACTATGGCTACACCTTC
- | TRBJ2-7 | TRBV27 | - | CASSLSGRGSREQYF | TGTGCCAGCAGTTTATCGGGAAGGGGGAGTCGCGAGCAGTACTTC
- | TRBJ2-2 | TRBV15 | TRBD1 | CATSKQGTNTGELFF | TGTGCCACCAGCAAACAGGGGACGAACACCGGGGAGCTGTTTTTT
- | TRBJ2-5 | TRBV21-1 | - | CASSKGLAASKPQETQYF | TGTGCCAGCAGCAAGGGACTAGCGGCTTCCAAACCTCAAGAGACCCAGTACTTC
- | TRBJ2-1 | TRBV5-4 | TRBD1 | CASSLDRGIYNEQFF | TGTGCCAGCAGCTTGGACAGGGGTATATACAATGAGCAGTTCTTC
- | TRBJ2-6 | TRBV23-1 | - | CASSQSFWQGSSGANVLTF | TGCGCCAGCAGTCAATCGTTTTGGCAGGGAAGCTCTGGGGCCAACGTCCTGACTTTC
- | TRBJ2-1 | TRBV25-1 | - | CASSDPHGDSYNEQFF | TGTGCCAGCAGTGATCCCCACGGGGACTCCTACAATGAGCAGTTCTTC
- | TRBJ2-2 | TRBV19 | TRBD1 | CASGQGASVNTGELFF | TGTGCCAGTGGACAGGGGGCGTCCGTGAACACCGGGGAGCTGTTTTTT
- | TRBJ2-7 | TRBV11-1 | - | CASSVGTAISYEQYF | TGTGCCAGCAGCGTTGGGACTGCTATCTCCTACGAGCAGTACTTC
- | TRBJ2-3 | TRBV7-8 | - | CASRKRPGLEDTQYF | TGTGCCAGCAGAAAACGGCCGGGACTCGAGGATACGCAGTATTTT
- | TRBJ1-5 | TRBV2 | - | CASSESRNQPQHF | TGTGCCAGCAGTGAGTCCAGAAATCAGCCCCAGCATTTT
- | TRBJ2-7 | TRBV4-2 | TRBD1 | CASSQAGTGTYEQYF | TGTGCCAGCAGCCAAGCTGGGACAGGGACCTACGAGCAGTACTTC
- | TRBJ2-2 | TRBV30 | - | CAWPPGGGTGELFF | TGTGCCTGGCCGCCAGGCGGAGGAACCGGGGAGCTGTTTTTT
once | TRBJ2-7 | TRBV30 | TRBD1 | CAWSKGDRDSYEQYF | TGTGCCTGGAGTAAAGGAGACAGGGACTCCTACGAGCAGTACTTC
- | TRBJ1-1 | TRBV14 | - | CASSQKRGGGTEAFF | TGTGCCAGCAGCCAAAAAAGGGGAGGGGGCACTGAAGCTTTCTTT
- | TRBJ2-1 | TRBV4-1 | TRBD2 | CASSQTSGSPYEQFF | TGCGCCAGCAGCCAAACTAGCGGGAGTCCGTATGAGCAGTTCTTC
- | TRBJ2-6 | TRBV11-2 | - | CASSLRGNSISGANVLTF | TGTGCCAGCAGCTTGAGGGGGAACTCGATCTCTGGGGCCAACGTCCTGACTTTC
- | TRBJ2-5 | TRBV28 | TRBD2 | CASSTRFLAGGPSETQYF | TGTGCCAGCAGTACCAGATTTCTAGCGGGAGGGCCCTCGGAGACCCAGTACTTC
- | TRBJ2-7 | TRBV7-6 | TRBD1 | CASSSVFRGLEQYF | TGTGCCAGCAGCTCAGTGTTCAGGGGGCTCGAGCAGTACTTC
- | TRBJ1-2 | TRBV5-1 | TRBD1 | CASSSDRVYGYTF | TGCGCCAGCAGCTCAGACAGGGTATATGGCTACACCTTC
- | TRBJ2-1 | TRBV5-1 | TRBD2 | CASSLDRIRSGRASPGEQFF | TGCGCCAGCAGCTTGGACCGGATACGTAGCGGGAGGGCCTCCCCCGGCGAGCAGTTCTTC
- | TRBJ2-2 | TRBV18 | TRBD2 | CASSLLPRVSGANTGELFF | TGTGCCAGCTCACTACTCCCCCGGGTTAGCGGGGCGAACACCGGGGAGCTGTTTTTT
- | TRBJ1-1 | TRBV12-5 | TRBD1 | CASGLHTGQGGTEAFF | TGTGCTAGTGGTTTGCACACGGGACAGGGAGGTACTGAAGCTTTCTTT
- | TRBJ1-1 | TRBV6-4 | - | CASSDRGRTEAFF | TGTGCCAGCAGTGACCGCGGGCGGACTGAAGCTTTCTTT
- | TRBJ2-1 | TRBV19 | - | CASSIGLGSSPGYNEQFF | TGTGCCAGTAGTATAGGACTAGGAAGTTCCCCAGGTTACAATGAGCAGTTCTTC
- | TRBJ2-7 | TRBV28 | TRBD1 | CASGTGVEQYF | TGTGCCAGCGGGACAGGGGTCGAGCAGTACTTC
- | TRBJ2-1 | TRBV19 | TRBD1 | CASRILGQGYNEQFF | TGTGCCAGCAGAATTTTGGGACAGGGATACAATGAGCAGTTCTTC
- | TRBJ2-1 | TRBV18 | - | CASSQTERNYEQFF | TGTGCCAGCTCACAGACAGAAAGAAACTATGAGCAGTTCTTC